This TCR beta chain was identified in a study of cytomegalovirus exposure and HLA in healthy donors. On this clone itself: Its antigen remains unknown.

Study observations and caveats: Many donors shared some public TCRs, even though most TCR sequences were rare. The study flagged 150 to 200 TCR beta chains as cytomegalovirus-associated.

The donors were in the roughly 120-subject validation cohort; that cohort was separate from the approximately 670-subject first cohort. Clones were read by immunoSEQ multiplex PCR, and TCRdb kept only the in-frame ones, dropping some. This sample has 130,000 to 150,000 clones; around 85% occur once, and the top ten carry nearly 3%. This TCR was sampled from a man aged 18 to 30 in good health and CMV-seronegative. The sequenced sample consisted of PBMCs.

The CDR3 DNA reads TGCGCCAGCAGCCACCGGGTGACAGATACGCAGTATTTT. It codes for CASSHRVTDTQYF. This chain joins TRBV4-3 and TRBJ2-3; D is undetermined. The CDR3 spans 13 residues. The V and J ends lost 3 bases and 3 bases respectively, with 7 bases between them. CDR1 and CDR2 from the germline V gene are LGHNA and YSLEER.